The T cell receptor (beta chain) described here comes from a study of blood T cell repertoires in COVID-19. For the study at large: T cells, B-cell-depleted T cells, or PBMCs provided the cDNA or gDNA that served as material.

The authors' processing: How many nucleated cells were present was estimated from reference gene primer amplification. This table comes from immunoSEQ multiplex PCR, and its TCRdb copy is limited to in-frame clones, with some not included. Clone size and the V and J calls come from that table; the DNA yielded D and trimming. The sample holds around 52,000 clones, roughly 86% seen once. Germline CDR1 SGHRS, CDR2 YFSETQ. The CDR3 totals 16 residues. Trimming took 3 bases from V and 1 from J; bases not matched to a gene: 5. The sequence came from a woman older than 75 with acute or convalescent COVID-19. The sequenced sample consisted of peripheral blood. The chain couples TRBV5-1 to TRBJ2-2; TRBD1 matches at 8 bases. The DNA for the CDR3 is TGCGCCAGCAGCTCGACCGGGACAGGGAACACCGGGGAGCTGTTTTTT. This translates into CASSSTGTGNTGELFF.